This TCR beta chain was observed in a study of T cell repertoires in cytomegalovirus infection. The overall study: An indication of both CMV infection and matching HLA type came from public TCR beta signatures.

This clonotype was detected many times. What it recognizes is unknown. Study findings and constraints: Carriage of CMV together with the relevant HLA was identifiable through cumulative public TCR beta family frequency. Ex vivo responses were dominated by HLA-C-restricted CMV-specific TCR beta clonotypes.

The V end lost 0 bases, the J end lost 2 bases, and 16 bases lay between the germline ends. The CDR3 totals 17 residues. The germline gives CDR1 SGHAT, CDR2 FQNNGV. TCRdb passed the reads through MiXCR, listing each CDR3 protein once. Seen here are around 180,000 distinct CDR3 sequences, approximately 28% observed once, and the top ten hold 31%. This clonotype was sampled from a human donor in good health (CMV status not recorded). Some clones in this sample may be carry-over from other donors' samples. The sample consisted of PBMCs. The V and J genes are TRBV11-2 and TRBJ1-2; maybe TRBD1 (6 bases). The CDR3 loop is CASSLDLTGASNYGYTF. The CDR3 DNA sequence: TGTGCCAGCAGCTTAGATCTAACGGGGGCTTCGAACTATGGCTACACCTTC. The entire variable domain, with the rest obtained from reference TRBV11-2 and TRBJ1-2, is as follows: EAGVAQSPRYKIIEKRQSVAFWCNPISGHATLYWYQQILGQGPKLLIQFQNNGVVDDSQLPKDRFSAERLKGVDSTLKIQPAKLEDSAVYLCASSLDLTGASNYGYTFGSGTRLTVV.